This TCR beta chain is from a study of T cell repertoires in cytomegalovirus infection. For the study at large: The public TCR beta signatures pointed to both CMV infection and matching HLA type.

TCRdb re-derived calls from the reads in MiXCR, one entry per CDR3 protein. The sample contains 510,000 or so distinct CDR3 sequences, 26% of which appear only once. Notes on this clonotype: Its target is not known. Compared with germline, one end of the junction differs, possibly owing to a read error.

Study-wide points: HLA-C-restricted CMV clonotypes gave the most frequent clonotype in two of eight donors.

This CDR3 comprises 12 residues. Per germline, CDR1 SEHNR and CDR2 FQNEAQ (reference sequence). Sequencing was performed on PBMCs. The rearrangement uses TRBV7-9 and TRBJ2-5; 10 bases are shared with TRBD1. The source is a human donor in good health (CMV status not recorded). Some clones in this sample may be carry-over from other donors' samples. CDR3 loop: CASSETGGSVPF. CDR3 DNA: TGTGCCAGCAGCGAGACAGGGGGCTCGGTCCCTTTC.